A single sample is the source of the 6 T cell receptor beta chains below, sequenced in a study of blood T cell repertoires in COVID-19. The assay was immunoSEQ multiplex PCR, and TCRdb's table has in-frame clones only and misses some. The sample consists of 80,000 to 95,000 clones, 70% to 90% of them appearing once. The sample consisted of peripheral blood. The source is a human donor in a cohort sampled during active COVID-19.

The CDR3 region has the DNA TGTGCCAGCAGCGCGAGGGTGGGCAGCCCCACAGATACGCAGTATTTT. Protein sequence: CASSARVGSPTDTQYF. This chain links TRBV9 with TRBJ2-3; maybe TRBD2 (5 bases). Germline V lookup: CDR1 SGDLS, CDR2 YYNGEE. V was trimmed by 3 bases and J by 2 bases, leaving 16 bases between them. This CDR3 has 16 amino acids.

The rearrangement links TRBV7-6 to TRBJ2-4, with D perhaps matching TRBD1 (5 bases). CDR1 and CDR2 from the germline V gene are SGHVS and FNYEAQ. This CDR3 is built from 16 residues. The V and J ends lost 1 base and 10 bases respectively, with 20 bases between them. CDR3 region: CASSLVGRGADEIQYF. The DNA for the CDR3 is TGTGCCAGCAGCTTAGTAGGTAGGGGCGCAGACGAAATTCAGTACTTC.

As DNA, the CDR3 is TGTGCCAGCAGCTTGACAGGGGGCAATGGCTACACCTTC. It encodes CASSLTGGNGYTF. The V call is TRBV5-4, the J call TRBJ1-2; 9 nucleotides line up with TRBD1. The CDR3 loop spans 13 amino acids. Germline CDR1 is SGHNT and CDR2 is YYREEE (reference sequence). V lost 1 base, J lost 6 bases, and 1 base stayed unmatched. The variable domain in full, with the rest retrieved from reference TRBV5-4 and TRBJ1-2, is ETGVTQSPTHLIKTRGQQVTLRCSSQSGHNTVSWYQQALGQGPQFIFQYYREEENGRGNFPPRFSGLQFPNYSSELNVNALELDDSALYLCASSLTGGNGYTFGSGTRLTVV.

This chain links TRBV4-1 with TRBJ1-4; 8 nucleotides align to TRBD1. Per germline, CDR1 MGHRA and CDR2 YSYEKL. The CDR3 runs to 15 residues. After removal of 3 bases from V and 3 bases from J, the junction contained 3 bases not matched to a gene. CDR3 sequence reads: CASSQPTGANEKLFF. The CDR3, as DNA: TGCGCCAGCAGCCAGCCGACAGGGGCTAATGAAAAACTGTTTTTT.

The V gene is TRBV6-5, the J gene TRBJ1-1; a weak D match, TRBD1 (5 bases). Germline loops: CDR1 MNHEY, CDR2 SVGAGI. V dropped 5 bases and J dropped 1 base, with 14 bases sitting between them. This CDR3 has 15 amino acids. In DNA form, the CDR3 reads TGTGCCAGCAGTATGTACAGGAGTACGAACACTGAAGCTTTCTTT. Protein: CASSMYRSTNTEAFF.

This chain joins TRBV7-2 and TRBJ1-1; a weak D match, TRBD1 (6 bases). This CDR3 is 15 amino acids long. The V gene lost 4 bases and the J gene lost 0 bases, with 12 bases spanning the gap. CDR1 is SGHTA, CDR2 FQGNSA, per germline. The CDR3 DNA reads as TGTGCCAGCAGCTGGCGGCGGACAGTGAACACTGAAGCTTTCTTT. Its protein is CASSWRRTVNTEAFF.